Each of the 23 T cell receptor beta chains below was sequenced from the same sample in a study of metastatic and nonmetastatic thyroid tumors. Thyroid surgery took place with no prior treatment in any patient. Using MiXCR, TCRdb re-called clones from the PCR reads. Found here are about 27,000 clones, around 13% of them singletons; the top ten hold approximately 4.9%. The sample taken for sequencing was blood. The receptor set was obtained from a female donor with papillary thyroid cancer or a benign thyroid nodule (not recorded which). Some clones in this sample may be carry-over from other donors' samples.

This clone has a count of ten or more. This may be a read error, as it is one base from a much larger clone. The rearrangement links TRBV6-2 or TRBV6-3 to TRBJ2-6; 7 bases are shared with TRBD2. Germline V gene lookup returns CDR1 MNHEY and CDR2 SVGEGT. The CDR3 is 14 residues long. CDR3 bases: TGCGCCAGCACCATAAGCGGGGCCCCCAACGTCCTGACTTTC. Translated, it gives CASTISGAPNVLTF.

Ten or more counts support this clone. The chain recombines TRBV4-2 with TRBJ2-3; D might be TRBD2 (6 bases). The CDR3 sequence is 14 residues long. Trimming pared 1 base from V and 2 bases from J, leaving 7 bases between. Looked up from germline, CDR1 is LGHNA and CDR2 is YNFKEQ. CDR3 loop: CASSQGRDTDTQYF. CDR3 nucleotides: TGTGCCAGCAGCCAAGGGAGGGACACAGATACGCAGTATTTT.

Many counts were recorded for this clone. V gene TRBV6-1 combines with J gene TRBJ2-3; TRBD2 agrees at 11 bases. J gave up 7 bases and V 4 bases, and 7 bases lay outside the gene matches. CDR3 length: 15 residues. From germline, CDR1 is MNHNS and CDR2 SASEGT. CDR3 residues: CASSVLAGEGNTQYF. The CDR3 DNA reads TGTGCCAGCAGTGTACTAGCGGGGGAAGGAAATACGCAGTATTTT.

This clone was recorded many times. The rearrangement joins TRBV3-1 to TRBJ2-7, with a tentative D call TRBD1 (5 bases). The CDR3 is 14 residues long. Germline V lookup: CDR1 LGHDT, CDR2 YNNKEL (reference sequence). The V end lost 1 base, the J end lost 5 bases, and 12 bases lay between the germline ends. The CDR3 is CASSQVQGLNEQYF. DNA for the CDR3: TGTGCCAGCAGCCAAGTGCAGGGTCTTAACGAGCAGTACTTC.

This clone occurred once. The chain is built from TRBV20-1 and TRBJ2-7; 11 nucleotides match TRBD2. The CDR3 loop spans 14 amino acids. Germline trimming cut 7 bases from V and 7 bases from J; bases unmatched to any gene: 12. The V gene's germline CDR1 is DFQATT and CDR2 SNEGSKA (reference sequence). CDR3 sequence reads: CSVLIAGGPGEQYF. The CDR3 DNA is TGCAGTGTACTAATAGCGGGAGGGCCCGGGGAGCAGTACTTC.

This clone was seen at least ten times. The germline gene is not matched at one end of the junction; a read error may be the cause. This chain uses TRBV5-6 with TRBJ2-1, with 8 bases that match TRBD2. The CDR3 extends over 15 amino acids. Germline CDR1 SGHDT, CDR2 YYEEEE. CDR3: CASSLERERRSEQLF. The CDR3 DNA reads TGTGCCAGCAGCTTGGAGCGGGAGAGACGCAGTGAGCAGCTCTTC.

This clone was recorded at least ten times. The rearrangement links TRBV3-1 to TRBJ1-2, with a possible D match to TRBD1 (5 bases). V lost 3 bases and J lost 6, with 14 bases in between. The CDR3 loop spans 14 amino acids. CDR1 and CDR2 (germline): LGHDT, YNNKEL (reference sequence). The chain's CDR3 is CASSQGVNLDGYTF. The CDR3 DNA reads as TGTGCCAGCAGCCAGGGGGTGAACCTCGATGGCTACACCTTC.

Relative to its sample, this clone is medium-sized (0.01 to 0.1%). V is TRBV5-1 and J is TRBJ1-2; perhaps TRBD1 as D (6 bases). The ends were cut back, 0 bases at V and 6 bases at J, with 9 bases in the middle. The CDR3 totals 13 residues. Per the germline V gene, CDR1 is SGHRS and CDR2 is YFSETQ. CDR3 nucleotide sequence: TGCGCCAGCAGCTTGGTACAGGGAGATGGCTACACCTTC. It yields the protein CASSLVQGDGYTF.

This clone was found many times. DNA of the CDR3: TGTGCCAGCAAGGCCGGCATGAACACTGAAGCTTTCTTT. This sequence encodes CASKAGMNTEAFF. The rearrangement uses TRBV6-1 and TRBJ1-1; D gene uncertain. Between the trimmed V and J ends, which lost 7 bases and 0 bases, there was a span of 9 bases. The V gene's germline CDR1 is MNHNS and CDR2 SASEGT. This CDR3 is 13 amino acids long.

This clone was counted ten times or more. The chain uses TRBV6-1 and TRBJ2-3, with 8 positions matching TRBD2. V gave up 7 bases and J gave up 3 bases; unmatched junction bases: 3. This CDR3 is built from 13 residues. The germline V gene has CDR1 MNHNS and CDR2 SASEGT. The CDR3 here is CASIPGGTDTQYF. Written as DNA, the CDR3 is TGTGCCAGCATCCCGGGAGGGACAGATACGCAGTATTTT.

This clone was recorded many times. This rearrangement joins TRBV7-9 to TRBJ2-1; the match to TRBD2 covers 9 bases. Germline CDR1 reads SEHNR; CDR2 reads FQNEAQ (reference sequence). With 1 base clipped from V and 4 bases from J, the junction kept 5 bases outside the gene matches. This CDR3 has 16 amino acids. CDR3 DNA: TGTGCCAGCAGCTTAGGAAGACTAGCGGTTTACAATGAGCAGTTCTTC. Its translation: CASSLGRLAVYNEQFF. The full variable domain, rest sourced from reference TRBV7-9 and TRBJ2-1, is DTGVSQNPRHKITKRGQNVTFRCDPISEHNRLYWYRQTLGQGPEFLTYFQNEAQLEKSRLLSDRFSAERPKGSFSTLEIQRTEQGDSAMYLCASSLGRLAVYNEQFFGPGTRLTVL.

This clone appeared many times. This chain uses TRBV19 with TRBJ1-1, with D unresolved. CDR3 length: 11 amino acids. CDR1 is LNHDA, CDR2 SQIVND, per germline (reference sequence). Trimming took off 5 bases at V and 5 bases at J, with 6 bases between the two ends. CDR3: CASSWATEAFF. The DNA for the CDR3 is TGTGCCAGTAGTTGGGCAACTGAAGCTTTCTTT.

The sample holds many counts of this clone. This chain links TRBV24-1 with TRBJ2-3; the D is unclear. CDR1 and CDR2 (germline): KGHDR, SFDVKD. The CDR3 totals 11 residues. Trimming took 0 bases from V and 11 from J, leaving 5 bases between them. Written as DNA, the CDR3 is TGTGCCACCAGTGATTTGTATGAGCAGTATTTT. Amino acids: CATSDLYEQYF.

This clone was counted ten times or more. V gene TRBV10-3 combines with J gene TRBJ1-2, with D uncertain. Per germline, CDR1 ENHRY and CDR2 SYGVKD. CDR3 length equals 14 residues. V dropped 8 bases and J dropped 6 bases, with 19 bases sitting between them. This CDR3 reads CAIRRGTILDGYTF. The CDR3 DNA reads as TGTGCCATCCGCCGGGGTACGATTCTTGATGGCTACACCTTC.

This clone was seen only a few times. A read error may be the cause here, since a much bigger clone is one base away. The CDR3 region has the DNA TGTGCCACCGGCAACGGGAGTAGCGGGTATCACGTGAACATTCAGTACTTC. Translated, it gives CATGNGSSGYHVNIQYF. The chain uses TRBV15 and TRBJ2-4; the match to TRBD2 covers 7 bases. CDR1 and CDR2 (germline): LNHNV, YYDKDF (reference sequence). The J segment lost 7 bases and the V segment lost 8 bases, leaving 20 bases of the junction unmatched. This CDR3 region has 17 residues. The full variable domain, in which reference TRBV15 and TRBJ2-4 provide the parts outside the CDR3, is DAMVIQNPRYQVTQFGKPVTLSCSQTLNHNVMYWYQQKSSQAPKLLFHYYDKDFNNEADTPDNFQSRRPNTSFCFLDIRSPGLGDTAMYLCATGNGSSGYHVNIQYFGAGTRLSVL.

This clone has at least ten counts. The V and J genes are TRBV12-3 or TRBV12-4 and TRBJ2-7, with TRBD1 as a possible D gene (6 bases). Trimming left V 2 bases short and J 6 bases short, with 11 bases between. This CDR3 has 13 amino acids. In nucleotides, the CDR3 is TGTGCCAGCAGTTTATCACAGGGTTCCGAGCAGTACTTC. Residues: CASSLSQGSEQYF.

This clone has ten or more counts. This chain connects TRBV28 to TRBJ1-2, with 7 bases fitting TRBD1. This CDR3 has 15 amino acids. Germline CDR1 reads MDHEN; CDR2 reads SYDVKM. Losses at the gene ends were 5 bases for V and 2 bases for J; bases not matched to a gene: 8. Written as DNA, the CDR3 is TGTGCCAGCAGTCCAGCAGGGGGATTCAACTATGGCTACACCTTC. This translates into CASSPAGGFNYGYTF.

This clone was seen repeatedly, ten times or more. This chain joins TRBV4-3 and TRBJ2-3, with a weak D call TRBD2 (7 bases). The length of the CDR3 is 13 residues. CDR1 is LGHNA and CDR2 is YSLEER in the germline V gene. V was pared by 5 bases and J by 5 bases, with 11 bases between. The CDR3 here is CASSGGGVDTQYF. The CDR3 DNA follows: TGCGCCAGCAGCGGGGGGGGCGTAGATACGCAGTATTTT.

This clone was picked up many times. V and J are TRBV11-2 and TRBJ2-1; D is uncertain. The CDR3 is 15 amino acids. CDR1 is SGHAT and CDR2 is FQNNGV in the germline V gene. Trimming took 0 bases from V and 1 from J, leaving 7 bases between them. The CDR3 sequence: CASSLDHGSYNEQFF. The CDR3 bases are TGTGCCAGCAGCTTAGATCACGGGTCCTACAATGAGCAGTTCTTC.

The V call is TRBV6-6, the J call TRBJ2-7, with D maybe TRBD1 (8 bases). The CDR3 sequence is 14 residues long. CDR1 MNHNY and CDR2 SVGAGI come from the germline V gene (reference sequence). The ends were cut back, 10 bases at V and 3 bases at J, with 19 bases in the middle. The CDR3 loop reads CAIIYRGGNYEQYF. The CDR3 DNA is TGTGCCATCATTTACAGGGGGGGGAACTACGAGCAGTACTTC.

In its sample, this clone ranks as medium-sized. The identical CDR3 is also encoded by other nucleotide sequences in the sample. The chain combines TRBV28 with TRBJ1-6; 7 bases line up with TRBD1. The CDR3 is 15 amino acids. Germline V gene data show CDR1 as MDHEN and CDR2 as SYDVKM. Trimming at V came to 5 bases and at J to 10 bases, leaving 11 bases not matched to a gene. CDR3: CASSRRDRLGSPLHF. Written as DNA, the CDR3 is TGTGCCAGCAGTCGCCGGGACAGACTAGGATCACCCCTCCACTTT.

This clone has ten or more counts. J is TRBJ2-7 and V is TRBV5-6, with D uncertain. Trimming pared 0 bases from V and 7 bases from J, leaving 17 bases between. Germline V lookup: CDR1 SGHDT, CDR2 YYEEEE. The CDR3 totals 15 residues. The CDR3 protein is CASSLAPRAQVEQYF. In nucleotides, the CDR3 is TGTGCCAGCAGCTTGGCCCCTAGGGCCCAGGTAGAGCAGTACTTC.

This clone was seen a few times. This sequence joins TRBV28 and TRBJ2-7, with 8 bases aligning to TRBD2. Looked up from germline, CDR1 is MDHEN and CDR2 is SYDVKM. V lost 5 bases, J lost 3 bases, and 6 bases stayed unmatched. This CDR3 has 14 residues. CDR3 nucleotide sequence: TGTGCCAGCAGTCCTGCGGGACTAGTCTACGAGCAGTACTTC. This codes for CASSPAGLVYEQYF.